Below, one TCR beta chain is given with its context. As yet, its antigen is unknown. Germline CDR1 reads SGHKS; CDR2 reads YYEKEE (reference sequence). V lost 2 bases and J 4 bases, leaving 9 bases between the germline ends. CDR3 length: 13 residues. The data derive from a study of a mutant IDH1 vaccine in newly diagnosed glioma. For the study at large: Vaccines were first given 4-6 weeks after radiotherapy alone, or with temozolomide cycles.

Some clones are missing from TCRdb's copy, which holds only in-frame ones; the method was immunoSEQ multiplex PCR. The sample records over 20,000 clones, 79% being singletons. Time point indicated: week 11, during vaccination. Alongside topical imiquimod, each dose of vaccine comprised 300 ug of mutant IDH1 20-mer peptide. Here the sequenced sample was PBMCs, taken from a glioma patient whose treatment included an IDH1 peptide vaccine. The chain recombines TRBV5-5 with TRBJ2-5; D may match TRBD1 or TRBD2 (5 bases each). The TCR comes from a middle-aged man with glioma. Written as DNA, the CDR3 is TGTGCCAGCAGCTTTTACGGGGCAGAGACCCAGTACTTC. It is translated as CASSFYGAETQYF.